This section outlines one T cell receptor (beta chain) sequence together with its context. In TCRdb, the PCR reads were re-called with MiXCR into one record per CDR3 protein. The sample includes roughly 18,000 distinct CDR3 sequences, roughly half of them seen just once. Samples came from patients with localized non-small cell lung adenocarcinoma. This specimen belongs to a study of CD4 and CD8 cells across lung adenocarcinoma regions. Germline lookup yields CDR1 SGHTA and CDR2 FQGTGA. This CDR3 is 13 amino acids long. The V end was cut by 3 bases, the J end by 6 bases, with 11 bases between. The sample comprised CD8+ T cells from the center of a lung tumor. The rearrangement joins TRBV7-3 to TRBJ1-1; D is uncertain. The receptor was isolated from a female donor with lung adenocarcinoma. The CD4 and CD8 labels of this study may be unreliable. The CDR3 DNA is TGTGCCAGCAGCTTGGGGTCACGCGCTGAAGCTTTCTTT. This encodes CASSLGSRAEAFF.